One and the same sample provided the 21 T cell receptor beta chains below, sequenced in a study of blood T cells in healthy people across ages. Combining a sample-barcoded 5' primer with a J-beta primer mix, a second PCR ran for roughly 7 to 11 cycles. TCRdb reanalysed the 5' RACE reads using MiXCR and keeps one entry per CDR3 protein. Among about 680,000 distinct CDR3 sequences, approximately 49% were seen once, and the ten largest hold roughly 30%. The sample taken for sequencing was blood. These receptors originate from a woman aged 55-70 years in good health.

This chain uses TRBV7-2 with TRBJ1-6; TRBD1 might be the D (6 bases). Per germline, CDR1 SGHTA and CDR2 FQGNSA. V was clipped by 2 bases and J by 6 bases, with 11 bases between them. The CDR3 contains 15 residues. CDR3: CASSLSGDRNSPLHF. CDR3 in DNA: TGTGCCAGCAGCTTATCAGGGGACCGTAATTCACCCCTCCACTTT.

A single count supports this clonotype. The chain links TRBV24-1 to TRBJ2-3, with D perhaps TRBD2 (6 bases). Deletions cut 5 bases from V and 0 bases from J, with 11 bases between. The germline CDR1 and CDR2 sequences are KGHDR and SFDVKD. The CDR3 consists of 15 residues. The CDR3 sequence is CATSVGGYSTDTQYF. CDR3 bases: TGTGCCACCAGTGTGGGGGGTTATAGCACAGATACGCAGTATTTT.

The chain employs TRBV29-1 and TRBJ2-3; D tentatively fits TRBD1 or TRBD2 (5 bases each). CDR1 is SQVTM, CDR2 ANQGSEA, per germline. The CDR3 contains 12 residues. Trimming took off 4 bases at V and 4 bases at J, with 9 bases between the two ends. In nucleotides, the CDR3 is TGCAGCGTTGTCGGGGCTGCAGATACGCAGTATTTT. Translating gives CSVVGAADTQYF.

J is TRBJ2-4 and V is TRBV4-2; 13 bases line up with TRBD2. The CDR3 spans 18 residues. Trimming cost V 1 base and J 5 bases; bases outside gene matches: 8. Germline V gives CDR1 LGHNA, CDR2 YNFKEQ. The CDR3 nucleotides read TGTGCCAGCAGCCAAGGGACTAGCGGGAGTCCCGGGGAAAACATTCAGTACTTC. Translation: CASSQGTSGSPGENIQYF.

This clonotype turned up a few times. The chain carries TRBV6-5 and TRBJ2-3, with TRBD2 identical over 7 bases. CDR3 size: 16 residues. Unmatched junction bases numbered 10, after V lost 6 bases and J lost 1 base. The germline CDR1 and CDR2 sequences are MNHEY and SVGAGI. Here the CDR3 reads CASRALGGPGTDTQYF. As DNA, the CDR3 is TGTGCCAGCAGGGCCTTGGGAGGGCCGGGCACAGATACGCAGTATTTT.

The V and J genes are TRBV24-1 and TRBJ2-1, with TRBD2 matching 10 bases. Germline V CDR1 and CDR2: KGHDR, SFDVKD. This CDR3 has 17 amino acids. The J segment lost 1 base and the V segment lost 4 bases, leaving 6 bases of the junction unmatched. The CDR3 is CATSDQLTSGSYNEQFF. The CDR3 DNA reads TGTGCCACCAGTGACCAGCTGACTAGCGGGTCCTACAATGAGCAGTTCTTC.

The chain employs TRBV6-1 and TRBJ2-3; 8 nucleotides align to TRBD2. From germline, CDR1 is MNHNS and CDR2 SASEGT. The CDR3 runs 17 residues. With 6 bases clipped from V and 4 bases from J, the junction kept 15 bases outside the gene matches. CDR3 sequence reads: CASSRTVRTSLPDTQYF. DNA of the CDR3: TGTGCCAGCAGCCGAACCGTCCGGACTAGCCTCCCAGATACGCAGTATTTT.

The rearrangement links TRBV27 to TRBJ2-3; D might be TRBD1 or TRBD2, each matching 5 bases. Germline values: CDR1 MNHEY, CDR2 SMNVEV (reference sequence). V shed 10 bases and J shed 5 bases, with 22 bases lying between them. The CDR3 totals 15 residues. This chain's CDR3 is CAIQAAGRAVDTQYF. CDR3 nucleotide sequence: TGTGCCATCCAAGCGGCCGGCAGGGCGGTAGATACGCAGTATTTT.

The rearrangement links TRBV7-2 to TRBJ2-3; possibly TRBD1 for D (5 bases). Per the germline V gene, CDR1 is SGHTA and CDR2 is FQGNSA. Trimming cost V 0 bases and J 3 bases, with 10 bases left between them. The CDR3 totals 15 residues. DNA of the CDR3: TGTGCCAGCAGCTTAGCGCAGGGCTGGACAGATACGCAGTATTTT. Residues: CASSLAQGWTDTQYF.

The CDR3 DNA follows: TGCAGTGCTAGTTCCGGGACAGGGGAAGGCGGTGGCTACACCTTC. Its protein product is CSASSGTGEGGGYTF. The chain uses TRBV20-1 and TRBJ1-2; TRBD1 agrees at 10 bases. CDR3 length: 15 amino acids. The junction had 11 bases not matched to a gene; V was cut back by 3 bases and J by 7 bases. Germline CDR1 DFQATT, CDR2 SNEGSKA (reference sequence).

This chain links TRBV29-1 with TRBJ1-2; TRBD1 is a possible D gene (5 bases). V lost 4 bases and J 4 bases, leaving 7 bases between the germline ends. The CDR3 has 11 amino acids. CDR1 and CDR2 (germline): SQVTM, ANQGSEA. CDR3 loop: CSVGDRYGYTF. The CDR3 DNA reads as TGCAGCGTTGGGGACCGCTATGGCTACACCTTC.

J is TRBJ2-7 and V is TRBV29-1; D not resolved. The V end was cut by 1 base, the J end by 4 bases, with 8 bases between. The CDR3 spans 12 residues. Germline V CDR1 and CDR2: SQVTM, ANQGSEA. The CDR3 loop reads CSVEADSYEQYF. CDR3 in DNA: TGCAGCGTTGAAGCCGATAGTTACGAGCAGTACTTC.

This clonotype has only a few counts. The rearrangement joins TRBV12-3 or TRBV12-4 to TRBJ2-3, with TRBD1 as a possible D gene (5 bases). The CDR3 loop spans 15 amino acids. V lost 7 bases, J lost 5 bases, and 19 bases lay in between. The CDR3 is CASTAWGPGEDTQYF. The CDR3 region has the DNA TGTGCCAGCACCGCCTGGGGCCCCGGTGAAGATACGCAGTATTTT.

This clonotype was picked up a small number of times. In DNA form, the CDR3 reads TGCAGTGCTCCAAGCCGGGACAGGGATCTAGAGACCCAGTACTTC. Protein sequence: CSAPSRDRDLETQYF. The rearrangement links TRBV20-1 to TRBJ2-5; 9 nucleotides match TRBD1. Germline-derived CDR1 and CDR2 are DFQATT and SNEGSKA (reference sequence). The CDR3 has 15 residues. V trimming: 5 bases; J trimming: 4 bases; junction bases outside the gene matches: 11.

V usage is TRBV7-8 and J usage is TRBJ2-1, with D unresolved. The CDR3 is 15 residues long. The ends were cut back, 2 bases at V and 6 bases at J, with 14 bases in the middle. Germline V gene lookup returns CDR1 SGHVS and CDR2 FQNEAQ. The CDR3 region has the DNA TGTGCCAGCAGCTTAATGGGTGGAGCAGTCAATGAGCAGTTCTTC. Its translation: CASSLMGGAVNEQFF.

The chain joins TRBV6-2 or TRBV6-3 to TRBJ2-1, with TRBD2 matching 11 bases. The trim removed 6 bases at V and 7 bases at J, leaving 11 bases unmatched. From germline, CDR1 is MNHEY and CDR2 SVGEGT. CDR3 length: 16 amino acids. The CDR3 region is CASRSGSGRARNEQFF. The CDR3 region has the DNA TGTGCCAGCAGGTCAGGTAGCGGGAGGGCCCGGAATGAGCAGTTCTTC.

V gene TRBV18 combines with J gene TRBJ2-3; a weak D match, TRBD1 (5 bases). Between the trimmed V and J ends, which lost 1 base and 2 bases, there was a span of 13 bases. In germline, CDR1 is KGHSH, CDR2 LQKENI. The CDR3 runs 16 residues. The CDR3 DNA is TGTGCCAGCTCACCACGGGTCCAGGGAAACACAGATACGCAGTATTTT. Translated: CASSPRVQGNTDTQYF.

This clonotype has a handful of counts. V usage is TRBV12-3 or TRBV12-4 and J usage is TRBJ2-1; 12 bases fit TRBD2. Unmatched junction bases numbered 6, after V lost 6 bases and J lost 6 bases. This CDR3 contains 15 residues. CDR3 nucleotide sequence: TGTGCCAGCAGCAAGGGACTAGCGGGCTTCAATGAGCAGTTCTTC. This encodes CASSKGLAGFNEQFF.

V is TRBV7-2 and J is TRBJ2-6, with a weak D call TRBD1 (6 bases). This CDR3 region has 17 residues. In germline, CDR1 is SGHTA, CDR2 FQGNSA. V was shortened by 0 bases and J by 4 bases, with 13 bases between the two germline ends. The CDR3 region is CASSLANRAAGANVLTF. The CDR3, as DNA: TGTGCCAGCAGCTTAGCCAACAGGGCGGCGGGGGCCAACGTCCTGACTTTC.

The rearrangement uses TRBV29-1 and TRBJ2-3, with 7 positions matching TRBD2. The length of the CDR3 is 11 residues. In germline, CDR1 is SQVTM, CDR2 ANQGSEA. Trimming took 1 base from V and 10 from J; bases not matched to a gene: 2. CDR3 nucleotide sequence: TGCAGCGTTGAAGGGAGCGGGGCGCAGTATTTT. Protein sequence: CSVEGSGAQYF.

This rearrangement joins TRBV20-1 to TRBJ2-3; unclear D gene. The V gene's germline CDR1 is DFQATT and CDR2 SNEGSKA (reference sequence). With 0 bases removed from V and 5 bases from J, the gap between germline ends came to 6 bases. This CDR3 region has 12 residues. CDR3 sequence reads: CSARDPIDTQYF. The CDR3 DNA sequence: TGCAGTGCTAGAGATCCGATAGATACGCAGTATTTT.